The clone carrying this T cell receptor (beta chain) was observed many times. Its antigen is unidentified. The data belong to a study of molecular identifiers for immune sequencing clone quantification. The study, taken as a whole, reports: A shared barcode on identical TCR molecules could lead to underestimated sizes for highly expanded clones.

TCRdb itself ran the PCR reads through MiXCR, one entry per CDR3 protein. The sample shows roughly 90,000 distinct CDR3 sequences, 20% to 30% of them seen only once. Sorted naive CD8 T cells were those defined as CD8+CD4-CCR7+CD45RA+. Unmatched junction bases numbered 6, after V lost 3 bases and J lost 8 bases. The CDR3 totals 13 residues. The germline V gene encodes CDR1 MGHRA and CDR2 YSYEKL. The material sequenced was naive CD8+ T cells from blood, with Jurkat cell RNA spiked in. The subset here: FACS-sorted CD8+CD4-CCR7+CD45RA+ naive T cells. This receptor was identified in a human donor in good health. Some libraries in this study had Jurkat cell RNA spiked in. This rearrangement joins TRBV4-1 to TRBJ1-2; 7 nucleotides line up with TRBD1. The CDR3 bases are TGCGCCAGCAGCCAGAATGACAGGGCAGGCTACACCTTC. Protein product: CASSQNDRAGYTF.